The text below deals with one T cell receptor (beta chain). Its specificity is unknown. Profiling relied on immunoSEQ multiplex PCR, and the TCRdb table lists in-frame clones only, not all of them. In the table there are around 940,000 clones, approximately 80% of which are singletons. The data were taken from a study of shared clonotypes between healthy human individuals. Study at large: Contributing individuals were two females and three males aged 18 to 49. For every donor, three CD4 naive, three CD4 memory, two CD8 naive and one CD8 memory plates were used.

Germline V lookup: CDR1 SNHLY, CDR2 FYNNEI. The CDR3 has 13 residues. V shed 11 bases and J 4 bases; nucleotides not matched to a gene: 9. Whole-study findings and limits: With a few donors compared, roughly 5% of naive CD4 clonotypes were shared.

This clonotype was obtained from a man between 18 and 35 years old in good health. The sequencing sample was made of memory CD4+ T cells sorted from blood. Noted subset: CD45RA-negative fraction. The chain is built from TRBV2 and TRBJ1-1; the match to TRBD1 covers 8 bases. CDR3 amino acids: CASRQGAVTEAFF. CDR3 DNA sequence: TGTGCCTCAAGGCAGGGGGCGGTCACTGAAGCTTTCTTT.